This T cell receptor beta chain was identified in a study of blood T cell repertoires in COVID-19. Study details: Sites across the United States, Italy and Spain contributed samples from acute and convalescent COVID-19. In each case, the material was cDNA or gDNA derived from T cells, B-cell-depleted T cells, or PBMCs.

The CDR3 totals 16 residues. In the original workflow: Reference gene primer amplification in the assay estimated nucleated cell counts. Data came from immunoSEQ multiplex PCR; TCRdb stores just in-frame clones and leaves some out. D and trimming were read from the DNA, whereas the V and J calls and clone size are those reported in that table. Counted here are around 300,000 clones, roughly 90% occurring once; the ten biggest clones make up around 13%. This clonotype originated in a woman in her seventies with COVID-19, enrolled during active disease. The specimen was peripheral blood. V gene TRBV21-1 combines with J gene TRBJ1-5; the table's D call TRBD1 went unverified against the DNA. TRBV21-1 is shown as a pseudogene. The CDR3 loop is CASSNYRGYSNQPQHF. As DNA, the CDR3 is TGTGCCAGCAGCAACTACAGGGGATATAGCAATCAGCCCCAGCATTTT.